The 19 T cell receptor beta chains listed next were all sequenced from one sample in a study of blood T cell repertoires in COVID-19. The table came from immunoSEQ multiplex PCR; TCRdb's copy has only in-frame clones and leaves some out. Among some 260,000 clones listed, about 88% were seen once. The sample consisted of peripheral blood. The receptor source for this set is a woman in her thirties or forties who had recovered from COVID-19.

This chain connects TRBV4-3 to TRBJ1-2; D not certain. The CDR3 covers 14 residues. Trimming stripped 1 base from V and 1 base from J, with 7 bases between. Germline CDR1 and CDR2: LGHNA and YSLEER. CDR3 bases: TGCGCCAGCAGCCAAGGGCACAGTAACTATGGCTACACCTTC. This gives the protein CASSQGHSNYGYTF.

The V and J genes are TRBV5-5 and TRBJ1-3; 8 bases map to TRBD1. The CDR3 covers 17 residues. Germline CDR1 and CDR2: SGHKS and YYEKEE (reference sequence). V was pared by 2 bases and J by 7 bases, with 14 bases of the junction left unmatched. The CDR3 is CASSFIPRGTGSNTIYF. For the CDR3, the DNA is TGTGCCAGCAGCTTCATCCCCCGCGGGACAGGCAGCAACACCATATATTTT.

This chain joins TRBV6-5 and TRBJ2-3; TRBD1 matches 9 bases. From germline, CDR1 is MNHEY and CDR2 SVGAGI. This CDR3 has 12 amino acids. V gave up 4 bases and J gave up 9 bases; unmatched junction bases: 2. The CDR3 DNA is TGTGCCAGCAGTTTGGGACAGGGAACGCAGTATTTT. Protein product: CASSLGQGTQYF.

The chain joins TRBV5-5 to TRBJ1-6; D unresolved. Trimming left V 1 base short and J 11 bases short, with 7 bases between. This CDR3 region has 12 residues. Germline V CDR1 and CDR2: SGHKS, YYEKEE (reference sequence). CDR3 nucleotides: TGTGCCAGCAGCTTGAACGGGACACCCCTCCACTTT. It codes for CASSLNGTPLHF.

The table lists this clone with a count of one. The rearrangement joins TRBV3-1 (or the pseudogene TRBV3-2) to TRBJ1-1; 9 bases fit TRBD1. Trimming took 4 bases from V and 0 from J; bases not matched to a gene: 6. The CDR3 runs to 16 residues. Germline CDR1 reads LGHDT; CDR2 reads YNNKEL (reference sequence). The CDR3 DNA follows: TGTGCCAGCAGCCCCCGGGACAGGGCTCTGAACACTGAAGCTTTCTTT. It is translated as CASSPRDRALNTEAFF.

The V gene is TRBV9, the J gene TRBJ2-5, with TRBD2 identical over 14 bases. This CDR3 contains 16 residues. Per germline, CDR1 SGDLS and CDR2 YYNGEE. The V and J ends lost 3 bases and 5 bases, in that order; junction bases with no gene match: 6. The CDR3 sequence is CASSATSGRAGETQYF. In nucleotides, the CDR3 is TGTGCCAGCAGCGCGACTAGCGGGAGGGCCGGTGAGACCCAGTACTTC.

The genes are TRBV11-3 and TRBJ2-7; 9 nucleotides line up with TRBD1. The V segment lost 5 bases and the J segment 1 base; nucleotides outside the gene matches: 6. This CDR3 has 15 amino acids. Germline-derived CDR1 and CDR2 are SGHNT and YENEEA. The CDR3 reads CASSDWTGASYEQYF. CDR3 DNA sequence: TGTGCCAGCAGCGATTGGACAGGGGCATCCTACGAGCAGTACTTC.

CDR3 amino acids: CASSPGNYGYTF. As DNA, the CDR3 is TGTGCCAGCAGCCCCGGGAACTATGGCTACACCTTC. The chain employs TRBV12-3 or TRBV12-4 and TRBJ1-2; D not certain. V was pared by 6 bases and J by 2 bases, with 7 bases between. The CDR3 runs 12 residues.

The chain joins TRBV28 to TRBJ2-5; 11 bases map to TRBD1. Germline V CDR1 and CDR2: MDHEN, SYDVKM. The CDR3 loop spans 16 amino acids. V gave up 3 bases and J gave up 4 bases; unmatched junction bases: 7. The CDR3 nucleotides are TGTGCCAGCAGTTTGTCCGGGACAGGGGGTGGAGAGACCCAGTACTTC. This gives the protein CASSLSGTGGGETQYF. The whole variable domain, filled in from reference TRBV28 and TRBJ2-5, reads DVKVTQSSRYLVKRTGEKVFLECVQDMDHENMFWYRQDPGLGLRLIYFSYDVKMKEKGDIPEGYSVSREKKERFSLILESASTNQTSMYLCASSLSGTGGGETQYFGPGTRLLVL.

V usage is TRBV19 and J usage is TRBJ1-2, with D unresolved. Germline-derived CDR1 and CDR2 are LNHDA and SQIVND (reference sequence). The V and J ends lost 1 base and 6 bases respectively, with 9 bases between them. This CDR3 has 13 residues. The CDR3 sequence is CASSIGLVNGYTF. CDR3 DNA sequence: TGTGCCAGTAGTATAGGGCTGGTGAATGGCTACACCTTC.

A single count supports this clone. This sequence joins TRBV5-1 and TRBJ2-1; 11 bases line up with TRBD2. The germline V gene has CDR1 SGHRS and CDR2 YFSETQ. Germline trimming cut 5 bases from V and 8 bases from J; bases unmatched to any gene: 12. The CDR3 consists of 16 residues. The chain's CDR3 is CASSPIAGGPLYEQFF. The DNA for the CDR3 is TGCGCCAGCAGTCCTATAGCGGGGGGGCCACTCTATGAGCAGTTCTTC.

The chain uses TRBV6-5 and TRBJ2-7, with D hard to call. The CDR3 consists of 13 residues. The V gene lost 4 bases and the J gene lost 3 bases, with 10 bases spanning the gap. CDR1 is MNHEY and CDR2 is SVGAGI in the germline V gene. CDR3 loop: CASSLPGFYEQYF. CDR3 bases: TGTGCCAGCAGTTTGCCAGGTTTCTACGAGCAGTACTTC.

The V gene is TRBV7-9, the J gene TRBJ2-2; 9 bases align to TRBD1. Germline loops: CDR1 SEHNR, CDR2 FQNEAQ (reference sequence). V shed 4 bases, J shed 9 bases, and the junction held 3 bases outside the gene matches. The CDR3 length is 13 residues. CDR3 bases: TGTGCCAGCAGCTCGGGACAGGGCCGGGAGCTGTTTTTT. It is translated as CASSSGQGRELFF.

V and J are TRBV10-3 and TRBJ2-3; D not resolved. Between the trimmed V and J ends, which lost 2 bases and 11 bases, there was a span of 14 bases. The CDR3 is made up of 13 amino acids. Germline V CDR1 and CDR2: ENHRY, SYGVKD. The CDR3 nucleotides read TGTGCCATCAGTGAGCCTGCGGCATATGTGCAGTATTTT. Residues: CAISEPAAYVQYF.

The chain couples TRBV6-5 to TRBJ2-7, with 9 bases aligning to TRBD2. V shed 0 bases, J shed 0 bases, and the junction held 3 bases outside the gene matches. CDR3 size: 16 residues. The V gene's germline CDR1 is MNHEY and CDR2 SVGAGI. CDR3 protein: CASSYSASGVSYEQYF. CDR3 DNA: TGTGCCAGCAGTTACTCGGCTAGCGGGGTCTCCTACGAGCAGTACTTC.

The CDR3 DNA is TGTGCCAGCAGTGCAACAGGCGTGGAGACCCAGTACTTC. Its translation is CASSATGVETQYF. The genes are TRBV2 and TRBJ2-5; possibly TRBD1 for D (5 bases). Per germline, CDR1 SNHLY and CDR2 FYNNEI. The CDR3 spans 13 residues. Trimming shortened V by 4 bases and J by 5 bases, and 11 bases separated the two germline ends.

This chain joins TRBV6-5 and TRBJ1-2; TRBD1 might be the D (5 bases). Trimming took off 2 bases at V and 3 bases at J, with 13 bases between the two ends. The CDR3 is made up of 15 amino acids. CDR1 is MNHEY and CDR2 is SVGAGI in the germline V gene. CDR3 loop: CASSYRGLLDYGYTF. The CDR3 DNA follows: TGTGCCAGCAGTTACAGGGGCCTTTTAGACTATGGCTACACCTTC.

CDR3 bases: TGTGCCAGCAGCCGGACAGGAGGGGTGCCCCAGCATTTT. Protein: CASSRTGGVPQHF. This rearrangement joins TRBV7-9 to TRBJ1-5, with 7 bases matching TRBD1. The trim removed 5 bases at V and 9 bases at J, leaving 7 bases unmatched. CDR1 and CDR2 (germline): SEHNR, FQNEAQ (reference sequence). The CDR3 runs 13 residues.

The V gene is TRBV29-1, the J gene TRBJ2-7, with TRBD2 matching over 10 bases. CDR3 length: 16 residues. J was trimmed by 4 bases and V by 1 base; bases with no gene match: 10. Germline V gives CDR1 SQVTM, CDR2 ANQGSEA. The CDR3 coding sequence is TGCAGCGTTGAAGTTGGCCTAGCGGGAGACCTATACGAGCAGTACTTC. Its translation is CSVEVGLAGDLYEQYF.